This T cell receptor (beta chain) is from a study of T cells in localized non-small cell lung cancer. The assay was immunoSEQ multiplex PCR, and TCRdb's table has in-frame clones only and misses some. Of about 870 clones listed, approximately 30% are singletons. Germline lookup yields CDR1 SGHDN and CDR2 FVKESK. The V and J ends lost 3 bases and 7 bases respectively, with 10 bases between them. This CDR3 region has 14 residues. The sample in question was lung tumor tissue, obtained before any cancer treatment. The receptor comes from a female donor aged 60 or older with stage III squamous cell lung carcinoma. The chain carries TRBV14 and TRBJ1-6, with D perhaps matching TRBD1 (5 bases). The CDR3 spells CASSQGTKNSPLHF. As DNA, the CDR3 is TGTGCCAGCAGCCAGGGGACTAAGAATTCACCCCTCCACTTT.